This section outlines one T cell receptor beta chain sequence together with its context. These data come from a study of cytomegalovirus exposure and HLA in healthy donors. In the PCR, 60 Vbeta and 13 Jbeta primers were used. Method: immunoSEQ multiplex PCR; TCRdb's copy keeps in-frame clones and lacks some. Of roughly 110,000 clones listed, roughly four fifths are singletons. Germline V gives CDR1 LGHNA, CDR2 YNFKEQ. This CDR3 contains 20 residues. The V and J ends lost 0 bases and 5 bases respectively, with 27 bases between them. The J gene is TRBJ2-3, the V gene TRBV4-2; tentative D call: TRBD1 (6 bases). What was sequenced was PBMCs. The origin of this receptor is a man in his sixties in good health and CMV-seronegative. This chain's CDR3 is CASSQDGGDRDTGPGDTQYF. The CDR3 coding sequence is TGTGCCAGCAGCCAAGACGGTGGGGACCGGGACACGGGACCGGGAGATACGCAGTATTTT.